The present entry profiles one T cell receptor (beta chain) with its context. Its antigen is unknown. The CDR3 sequence is 15 residues long. With 4 bases removed from V and 0 bases from J, the gap between germline ends came to 10 bases. Germline V gene data show CDR1 as SGHTA and CDR2 as FQGNSA. During the collection period, no donor immune events like infections were recorded. Here immunoSEQ multiplex PCR was the method, and the copy in TCRdb shows in-frame clones only, minus some. The table records around 120,000 clones, 84% of them present only once. This sample is part of a study of identifying expanded T cells in peripheral blood. Study-level results: Across healthy donors, higher total template counts meant significantly greater approximately two-week count variance.

The source material was blood. This rearrangement joins TRBV7-2 to TRBJ1-5; D call uncertain. This clonotype was obtained from a person aged 18-69 years in good health. This chain's CDR3 is CASSSSGLSNQPQHF. CDR3 DNA sequence: TGTGCCAGCAGCTCTAGTGGCCTTAGCAATCAGCCCCAGCATTTT. Supplemented by reference TRBV7-2 and TRBJ1-5, the full variable domain reads GAGVSQSPSNKVTEKGKDVELRCDPISGHTALYWYRQSLGQGLEFLIYFQGNSAPDKSGLPSDRFSAERTGGSVSTLTIQRTQQEDSAVYLCASSSSGLSNQPQHFGDGTRLSIL.